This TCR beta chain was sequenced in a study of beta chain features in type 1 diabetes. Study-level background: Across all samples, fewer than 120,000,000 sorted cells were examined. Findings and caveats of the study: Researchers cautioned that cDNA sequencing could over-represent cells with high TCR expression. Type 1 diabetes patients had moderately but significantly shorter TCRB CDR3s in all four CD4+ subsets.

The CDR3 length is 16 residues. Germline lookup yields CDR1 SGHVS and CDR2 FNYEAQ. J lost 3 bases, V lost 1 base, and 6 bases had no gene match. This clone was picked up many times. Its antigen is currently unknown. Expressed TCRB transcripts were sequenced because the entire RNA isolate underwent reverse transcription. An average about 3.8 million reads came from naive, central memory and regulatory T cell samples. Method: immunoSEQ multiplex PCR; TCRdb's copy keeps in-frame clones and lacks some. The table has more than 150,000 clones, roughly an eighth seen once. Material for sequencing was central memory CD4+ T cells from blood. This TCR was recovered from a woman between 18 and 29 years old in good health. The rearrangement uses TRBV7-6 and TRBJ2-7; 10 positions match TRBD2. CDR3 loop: CASSLGGLARVYEQYF. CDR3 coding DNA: TGTGCCAGCAGCTTAGGGGGACTAGCGAGAGTCTACGAGCAGTACTTC.